The count of the clone carrying this T cell receptor (beta chain) is one. Germline values: CDR1 KGHSH, CDR2 LQKENI. V dropped 0 bases and J dropped 5; count of bases not matched to a gene: 6. This CDR3 is 15 amino acids long. This entry comes from a study of blood T cell repertoires in COVID-19. Libraries were prepared by immunoSEQ multiplex PCR; TCRdb keeps only in-frame clonotypes and omits some of them. Among over 110,000 clones listed, over 70% were seen once. This clonotype was obtained from a man between 65 and 79 years old who had recovered from COVID-19. J is TRBJ2-5 and V is TRBV18, with 7 bases lining up with TRBD1. The sequencing input was peripheral blood. This chain's CDR3 is CASSPPVGGSETQYF. The CDR3 DNA reads TGTGCCAGCTCACCACCCGTAGGGGGCAGTGAGACCCAGTACTTC.